The rows below give T cell receptor beta chains drawn from one sample of a study of regulatory T cells in long-lasting Graves disease. One entry per CDR3 protein results from TCRdb running MiXCR on the multiplex PCR reads. This table holds roughly 400,000 distinct CDR3 sequences, around 20% found once. The material sequenced was peripheral blood mononuclear cells (PBMCs), taken when the disease was refractory, from a patient treated with antithyroid drugs. Source of these receptors: a female donor with Graves disease. CDR3s include the opening cysteine and the closing phenylalanine or tryptophan. Only part of the rows carry a size: once, few, many, or a class if the clone is expanded.

cdr3_aa v_call clone_size j_call
CASSYTARSYEQYF TRBV6-5 many TRBJ2-7
CASRLTQGNTEAFF TRBV28 many TRBJ1-1
CASSLESNQPQHF TRBV7-8 many TRBJ1-5
CSALGQGSTEAFF TRBV29-1 NA TRBJ1-1
CASTRRGANYEQYF TRBV2 many TRBJ2-7
CASNLGVSGDTGELFF TRBV5-1 few TRBJ2-2
CASSVEAGVETQYF TRBV9 many TRBJ2-5
CASIAGPYEQYF TRBV2 many TRBJ2-7
CASGTANYGYTF TRBV30 many TRBJ1-2
CASSVRITDTQYF TRBV9 NA TRBJ2-3
CASSLGIQAYEQYF TRBV12-5 many TRBJ2-7
CASSFFKKGAYEQYF TRBV28 many TRBJ2-7
CASSQDQGLGDNEQFF TRBV4-2 few TRBJ2-1
CASSISEPGEVMDIQYF TRBV19 few TRBJ2-4
CASRKQGLDTGELFF TRBV7-2 many TRBJ2-2
CASSDPGRGPPQETQYF TRBV6-1 many TRBJ2-5
CASSHGVTNYEQYF TRBV9 NA TRBJ2-7
CASSLDHWVGTEAFF TRBV12-3/TRBV12-4 many TRBJ1-1
CSAERGSNQPQHF TRBV20-1 NA TRBJ1-5
CSARDLISDSYEQYF TRBV20-1 many TRBJ2-7
CASSGQGRGQPQHF TRBV10-2 once TRBJ1-5
CASSTTGTSHRETQYF TRBV2 many TRBJ2-5
CVSSLSHAEAFF TRBV28 NA TRBJ1-1
CSVELVRTSGYEQYF TRBV29-1 few TRBJ2-7
CATSRGGKETQYF TRBV15 many TRBJ2-5
CASRGDGEQYF TRBV5-1 many TRBJ2-7
CASSSYPAGLRGCTF TRBV5-8 few TRBJ1-2
CASSAHNPGQGRNEQFF TRBV11-2 few TRBJ2-1
CASSSGAGGAYNEQFF TRBV7-3 once TRBJ2-1
CASSSPVGESVEQYF TRBV6-5 few TRBJ2-7
CASSSSTVRVGYGYTF TRBV28 many TRBJ1-2
CSATGQGPLSYEQYF TRBV20-1 many TRBJ2-7
CSVEGADGAYEQYF TRBV29-1 many TRBJ2-7
CASSPRTSSVYEQYF TRBV3-1 few TRBJ2-7
CATSRDGRGRETQYF TRBV15 many TRBJ2-5
CASSLGRPTDTQYF TRBV5-1 once TRBJ2-3
CASAAGQGISPLHF TRBV6-1 NA TRBJ1-6
CASSPSGRRETQYF TRBV12-3/TRBV12-4 many TRBJ2-5
CASSLPRLENTGELFF TRBV11-2 NA TRBJ2-2
CSGAGQGTGELFF TRBV20-1 NA TRBJ2-2
CAITDPRQGVYEQYF TRBV10-3 NA TRBJ2-7
CASSWEQGAGETQYF TRBV7-8 many TRBJ2-5
CASSPPPEAYEQYF TRBV7-2 many TRBJ2-7
CASTSSGPQNIYGYTF TRBV28 NA TRBJ1-2
CASSLVARGLVYEQYF TRBV11-2 many TRBJ2-7
CASSSWGSKGDEQFF TRBV7-2 NA TRBJ2-1
CASRDDLGTEAFF TRBV2 many TRBJ1-1